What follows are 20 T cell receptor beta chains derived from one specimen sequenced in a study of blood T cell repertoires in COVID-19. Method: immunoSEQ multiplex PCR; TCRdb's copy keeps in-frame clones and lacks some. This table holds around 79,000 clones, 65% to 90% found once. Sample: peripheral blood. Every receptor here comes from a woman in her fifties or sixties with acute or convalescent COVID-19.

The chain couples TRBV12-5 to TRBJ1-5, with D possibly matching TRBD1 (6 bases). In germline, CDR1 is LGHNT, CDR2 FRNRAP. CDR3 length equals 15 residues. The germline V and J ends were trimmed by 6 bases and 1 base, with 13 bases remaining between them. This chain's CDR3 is CASGPGGASNQPQHF. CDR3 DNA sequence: TGTGCTAGTGGCCCGGGGGGGGCGAGCAATCAGCCCCAGCATTTT. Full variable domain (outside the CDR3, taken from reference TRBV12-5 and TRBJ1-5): DARVTQTPRHKVTEMGQEVTMRCQPILGHNTVFWYRQTMMQGLELLAYFRNRAPLDDSGMPKDRFSAEMPDATLATLKIQPSEPRDSAVYFCASGPGGASNQPQHFGDGTRLSIL.

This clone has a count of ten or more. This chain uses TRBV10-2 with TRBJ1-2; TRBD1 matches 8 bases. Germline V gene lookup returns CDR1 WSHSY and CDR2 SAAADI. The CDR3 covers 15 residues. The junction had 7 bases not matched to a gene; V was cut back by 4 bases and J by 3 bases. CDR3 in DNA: TGCGCCAGCAGTGCGTTCGGGACAGGTGACTATGGCTACACCTTC. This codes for CASSAFGTGDYGYTF.

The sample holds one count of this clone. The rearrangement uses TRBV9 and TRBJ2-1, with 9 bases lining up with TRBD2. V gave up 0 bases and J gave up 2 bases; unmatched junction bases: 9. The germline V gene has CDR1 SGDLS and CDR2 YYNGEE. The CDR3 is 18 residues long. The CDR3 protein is CASSVAGGGAMPYNEQFF. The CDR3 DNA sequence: TGTGCCAGCAGCGTAGCGGGCGGGGGGGCTATGCCCTACAATGAGCAGTTCTTC. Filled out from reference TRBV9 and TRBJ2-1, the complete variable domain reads DSGVTQTPKHLITATGQRVTLRCSPRSGDLSVYWYQQSLDQGLQFLIQYYNGEERAKGNILERFSAQQFPDLHSELNLSSLELGDSALYFCASSVAGGGAMPYNEQFFGPGTRLTVL.

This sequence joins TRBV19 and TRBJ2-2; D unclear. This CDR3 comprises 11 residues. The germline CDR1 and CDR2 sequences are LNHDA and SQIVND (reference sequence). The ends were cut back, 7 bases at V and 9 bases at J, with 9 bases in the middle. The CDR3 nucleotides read TGTGCCAGTACCGATGGCCGGGAGCTGTTTTTT. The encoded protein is CASTDGRELFF.

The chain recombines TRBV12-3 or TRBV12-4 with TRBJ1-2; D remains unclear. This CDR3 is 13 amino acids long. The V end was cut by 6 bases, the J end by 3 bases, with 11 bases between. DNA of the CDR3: TGTGCCAGCAGCCAAAACAGAGACTATGGCTACACCTTC. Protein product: CASSQNRDYGYTF.

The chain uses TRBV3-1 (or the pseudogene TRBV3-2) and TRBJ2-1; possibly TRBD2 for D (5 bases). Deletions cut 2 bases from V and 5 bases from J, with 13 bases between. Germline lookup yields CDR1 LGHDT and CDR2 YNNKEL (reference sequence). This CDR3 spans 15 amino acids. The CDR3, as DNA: TGTGCCAGCAGCCAATCAGGACTGAAACACAATGAGCAGTTCTTC. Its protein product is CASSQSGLKHNEQFF.

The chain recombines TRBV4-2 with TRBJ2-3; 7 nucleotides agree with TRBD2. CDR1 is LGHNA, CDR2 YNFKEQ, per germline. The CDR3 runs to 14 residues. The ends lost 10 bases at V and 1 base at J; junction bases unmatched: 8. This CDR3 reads CAMSGGDGTDTQYF. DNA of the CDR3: TGTGCCATGTCTGGGGGGGACGGCACAGATACGCAGTATTTT.

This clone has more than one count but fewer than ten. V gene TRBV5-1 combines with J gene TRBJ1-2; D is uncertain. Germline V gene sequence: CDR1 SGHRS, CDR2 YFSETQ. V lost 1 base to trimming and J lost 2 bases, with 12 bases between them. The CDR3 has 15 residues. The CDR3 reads CASSLTGPLNYGYTF. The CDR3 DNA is TGCGCCAGCAGCTTGACCGGTCCCCTCAACTATGGCTACACCTTC.

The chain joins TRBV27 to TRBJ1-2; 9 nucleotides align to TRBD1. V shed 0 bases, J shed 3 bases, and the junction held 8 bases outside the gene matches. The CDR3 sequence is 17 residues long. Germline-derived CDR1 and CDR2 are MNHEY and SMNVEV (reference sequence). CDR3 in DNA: TGTGCCAGCAGTTTATCGGGAACAGGGGGCGATGACTATGGCTACACCTTC. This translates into CASSLSGTGGDDYGYTF.

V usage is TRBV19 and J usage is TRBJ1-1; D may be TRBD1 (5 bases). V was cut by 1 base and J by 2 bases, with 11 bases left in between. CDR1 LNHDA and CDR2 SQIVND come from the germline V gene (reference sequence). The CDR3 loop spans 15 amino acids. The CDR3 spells CASSIAGAANTEAFF. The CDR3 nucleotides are TGTGCCAGTAGTATAGCTGGGGCAGCCAACACTGAAGCTTTCTTT.

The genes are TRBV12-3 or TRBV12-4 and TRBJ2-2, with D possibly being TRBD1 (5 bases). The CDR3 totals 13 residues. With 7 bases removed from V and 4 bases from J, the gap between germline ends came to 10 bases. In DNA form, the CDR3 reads TGTGCCAGCATTACAGGTCCCACCGGGGAGCTGTTTTTT. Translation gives CASITGPTGELFF.

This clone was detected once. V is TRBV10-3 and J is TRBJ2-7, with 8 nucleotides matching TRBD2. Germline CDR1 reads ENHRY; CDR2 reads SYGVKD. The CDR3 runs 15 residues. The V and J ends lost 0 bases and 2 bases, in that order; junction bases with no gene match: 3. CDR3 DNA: TGTGCCATCAGTGAGTCGCCGGGGGGGCCCTACGAGCAGTACTTC. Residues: CAISESPGGPYEQYF.

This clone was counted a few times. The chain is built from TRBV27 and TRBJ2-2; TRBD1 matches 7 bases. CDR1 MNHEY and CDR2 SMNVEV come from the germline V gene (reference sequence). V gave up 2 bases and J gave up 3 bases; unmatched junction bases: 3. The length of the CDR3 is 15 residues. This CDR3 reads CASSLRGQDTGELFF. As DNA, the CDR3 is TGTGCCAGCAGTTTAAGGGGGCAGGACACCGGGGAGCTGTTTTTT.

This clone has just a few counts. As DNA, the CDR3 is TGCGCCAGCAGCTTGGAAGAAGGAGCAAACTATGGCTACACCTTC. Amino acids: CASSLEEGANYGYTF. This sequence joins TRBV5-1 and TRBJ1-2; D gene ambiguous. Germline-derived CDR1 and CDR2 are SGHRS and YFSETQ. This CDR3 region has 15 residues. The ends were cut back, 0 bases at V and 2 bases at J, with 11 bases in the middle.

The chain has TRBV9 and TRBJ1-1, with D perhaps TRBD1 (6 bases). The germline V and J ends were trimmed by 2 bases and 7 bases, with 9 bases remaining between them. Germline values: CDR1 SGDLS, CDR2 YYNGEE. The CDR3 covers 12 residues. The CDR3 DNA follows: TGTGCCAGCAGCGTTAAACAGGGTGAAGCTTTCTTT. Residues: CASSVKQGEAFF.

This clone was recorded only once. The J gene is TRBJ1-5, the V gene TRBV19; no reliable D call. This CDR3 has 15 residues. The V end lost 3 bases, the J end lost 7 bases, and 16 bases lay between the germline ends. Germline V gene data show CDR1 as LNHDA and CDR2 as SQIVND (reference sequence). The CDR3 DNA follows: TGTGCCAGTAGTATTCCGGGAGAGTTCGAACAGCCCCAGCATTTT. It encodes CASSIPGEFEQPQHF.

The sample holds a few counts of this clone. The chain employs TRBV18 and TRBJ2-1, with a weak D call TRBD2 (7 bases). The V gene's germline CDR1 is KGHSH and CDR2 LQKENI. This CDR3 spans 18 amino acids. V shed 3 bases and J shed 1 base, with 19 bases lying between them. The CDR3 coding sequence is TGTGCCAGCTCACCCCCGGAGGGAGGGGGTTCTTCCTACAATGAGCAGTTCTTC. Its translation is CASSPPEGGGSSYNEQFF.

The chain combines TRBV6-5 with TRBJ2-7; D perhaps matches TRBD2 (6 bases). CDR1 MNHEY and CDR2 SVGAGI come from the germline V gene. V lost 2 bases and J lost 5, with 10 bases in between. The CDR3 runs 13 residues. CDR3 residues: CASSYDGGDEQYF. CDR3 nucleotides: TGTGCCAGCAGTTACGATGGAGGGGACGAGCAGTACTTC.

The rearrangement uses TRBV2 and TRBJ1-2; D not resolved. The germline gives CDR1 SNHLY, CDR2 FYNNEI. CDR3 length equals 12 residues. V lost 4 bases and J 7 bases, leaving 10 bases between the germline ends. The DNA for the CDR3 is TGTGCCAGCAGTGCCACCGGGTCTGGCTACACCTTC. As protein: CASSATGSGYTF.

The CDR3 sequence is CASSRTGNTEAFF. Written as DNA, the CDR3 is TGTGCCAGCAGCCGAACAGGGAACACTGAAGCTTTCTTT. This chain joins TRBV3-1 (or the pseudogene TRBV3-2) and TRBJ1-1, with D perhaps TRBD1 (5 bases). CDR3 length equals 13 residues. Trimming removed 4 bases at V and 1 base at J, with 7 bases between. CDR1 and CDR2 from the germline V gene are LGHDT and YNNKEL (reference sequence).